The sample holds many counts of the clone carrying this T cell receptor (beta chain). What it binds is not known. The data belong to a study of shared clonotypes between healthy human individuals. At the level of the study: With ages of 18 to 49, the donors were two women and a few men. Whole-study results and caveats: Larger estimated richness was generally seen in naive subsets than in memory subsets.

CDR1 is SGHTA and CDR2 is FQGNSA in the germline V gene. V gave up 2 bases and J gave up 4 bases, with 12 bases separating them. The CDR3 consists of 15 residues. Profiled with immunoSEQ multiplex PCR; TCRdb holds only in-frame clones, not every one. The data show about 640,000 clones, about 78% seen once. The sequenced material came from memory CD4+ T cells sorted from blood. The subset is: CD45RA-negative fraction. V and J are TRBV7-2 and TRBJ2-4; maybe TRBD2 (5 bases). The clonotype originates from a woman in her twenties or thirties in good health. The CDR3 loop reads CASSLSVLVKNIQYF. The CDR3 DNA reads TGTGCCAGCAGCTTATCGGTACTAGTGAAAAACATTCAGTACTTC.